This T cell receptor beta chain was sequenced during a study of T cell repertoires in ileal Crohn's disease. Regarding time point: neoterminal ileum biopsy at postoperative endoscopy, about 6 months after surgery. Study-level points and caveats: Every patient over 26.8% clonality showed endoscopic recurrence.

This clone was seen once. What it binds is unknown. The table came from immunoSEQ multiplex PCR; TCRdb's copy has only in-frame clones and leaves some out. The data show roughly 3,900 clones, roughly 78% seen once. The source material was ileal tissue. The TCR originated in an adult with Crohn's disease.

The CDR3 DNA is TGTGCCAGCAGCTTAGAGGGGGGAGGAGCAGATACGCAGTATTTT. Translating it yields CASSLEGGGADTQYF. V and J are TRBV11-2 and TRBJ2-3; TRBD2 might be the D (6 bases). V was shortened by 0 bases and J by 4 bases, with 11 bases between the two germline ends. From germline, CDR1 is SGHAT and CDR2 FQNNGV. This CDR3 is 15 amino acids long.